The T cell receptor (beta chain) described here comes from a study of CD8+CD57+ T cells in acquired aplastic anemia. On the study more broadly: DNA from sorted CD4+ and CD8+ cells averaged around 3.2 ug.

CDR3 and TCR beta VDJ profiling relied on a genomic DNA template. A single record per CDR3 protein comes from TCRdb applying MiXCR to the reads. The table records 80,000 to 100,000 distinct CDR3 sequences, about 67% of them present only once. Patients sequenced had flow cytometry evidence of CD8+CD57+ cell expansion. Patients uniformly had severe acquired aplastic anemia. Patients were untreated when blood was sampled. CDR1 and CDR2 from the germline V gene are SGHNT and YYREEE (reference sequence). V lost 1 base to trimming and J lost 5 bases, with 9 bases between them. The CDR3 is 13 amino acids. Broader study findings: The study identified almost 30 CD8+ CDR3 sequences shared by patients and controls.

This clonotype occurred many times. Its specificity is not known. The V and J genes are TRBV5-4 and TRBJ2-5; D gene uncertain. Source material: sorted CD4+, CD8+, or CD8+CD57+ T cells (not recorded which) from PBMCs. The sequence was collected from a human donor with aplastic anemia. CDR3 coding DNA: TGTGCCAGCAGCTTGTCGGGTTCGGAGACCCAGTACTTC. Translated, it gives CASSLSGSETQYF.